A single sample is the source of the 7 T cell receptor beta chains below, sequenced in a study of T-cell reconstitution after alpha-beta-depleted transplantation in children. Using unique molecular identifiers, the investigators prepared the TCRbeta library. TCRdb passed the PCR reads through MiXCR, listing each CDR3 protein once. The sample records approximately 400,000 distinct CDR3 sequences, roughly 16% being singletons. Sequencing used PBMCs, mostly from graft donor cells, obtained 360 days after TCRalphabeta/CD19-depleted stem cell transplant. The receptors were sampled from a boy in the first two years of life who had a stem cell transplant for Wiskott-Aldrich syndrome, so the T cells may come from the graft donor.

CDR3 sequence reads: CASSDTLRGRTEAFF. The CDR3 bases are TGTGCCAGCAGTGACACACTCAGGGGGCGTACTGAAGCTTTCTTT. This chain joins TRBV6-4 and TRBJ1-1; 8 nucleotides line up with TRBD1. The CDR3 consists of 15 residues. The germline V gene has CDR1 MRHNA and CDR2 SNTAGT. With 2 bases clipped from V and 5 bases from J, the junction kept 7 bases outside the gene matches.

Here the CDR3 reads CASSELGSGTANPYEQYF. The CDR3, as DNA: TGTGCCAGCAGTGAACTGGGCAGCGGGACAGCTAACCCCTACGAGCAGTACTTC. V gene TRBV25-1 combines with J gene TRBJ2-7; possibly TRBD1 or TRBD2 for D (7 bases each). This CDR3 comprises 18 residues. V lost 2 bases to trimming and J lost 2 bases, with 22 bases between them. The V gene's germline CDR1 is MGHDK and CDR2 SYGVNS.

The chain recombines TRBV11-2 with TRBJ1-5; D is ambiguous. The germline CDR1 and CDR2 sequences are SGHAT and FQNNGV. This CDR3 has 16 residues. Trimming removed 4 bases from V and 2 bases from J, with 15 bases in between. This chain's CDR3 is CASSSSTLGGNQPQHF. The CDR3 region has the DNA TGTGCCAGCAGCTCTTCCACGCTCGGGGGCAATCAGCCCCAGCATTTT.

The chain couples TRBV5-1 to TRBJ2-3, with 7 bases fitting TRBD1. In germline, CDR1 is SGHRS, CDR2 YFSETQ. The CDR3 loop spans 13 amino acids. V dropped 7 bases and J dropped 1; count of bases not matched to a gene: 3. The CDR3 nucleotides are TGCGCCAGCCACAGGGGTGGCACAGATACGCAGTATTTT. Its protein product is CASHRGGTDTQYF.

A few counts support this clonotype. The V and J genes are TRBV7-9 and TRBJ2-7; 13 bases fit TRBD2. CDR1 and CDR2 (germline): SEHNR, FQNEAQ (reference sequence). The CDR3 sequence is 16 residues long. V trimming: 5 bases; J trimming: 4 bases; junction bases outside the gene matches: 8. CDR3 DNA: TGTGCCAGCAGCACCAGGACTAGCGGGAGTCATTACGAGCAGTACTTC. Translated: CASSTRTSGSHYEQYF. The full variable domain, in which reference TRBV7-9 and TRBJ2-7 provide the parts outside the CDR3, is DTGVSQNPRHKITKRGQNVTFRCDPISEHNRLYWYRQTLGQGPEFLTYFQNEAQLEKSRLLSDRFSAERPKGSFSTLEIQRTEQGDSAMYLCASSTRTSGSHYEQYFGPGTRLTVT.

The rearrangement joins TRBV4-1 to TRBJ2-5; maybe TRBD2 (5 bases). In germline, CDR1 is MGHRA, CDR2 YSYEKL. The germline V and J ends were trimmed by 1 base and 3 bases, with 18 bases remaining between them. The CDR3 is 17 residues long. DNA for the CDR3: TGCGCCAGCAGCCAAGTGTTTCGCGGACTTTCGAAAGAGACCCAGTACTTC. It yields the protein CASSQVFRGLSKETQYF.

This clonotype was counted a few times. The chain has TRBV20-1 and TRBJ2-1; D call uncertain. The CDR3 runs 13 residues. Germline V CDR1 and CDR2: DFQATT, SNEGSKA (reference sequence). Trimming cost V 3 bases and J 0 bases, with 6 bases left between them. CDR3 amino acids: CSASWDSYNEQFF. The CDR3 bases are TGCAGTGCTAGTTGGGACTCCTACAATGAGCAGTTCTTC.